The rows below give T cell receptor beta chains drawn from one sample of a study of Graves' ophthalmopathy and Graves' hyperthyroidism. TCRdb independently ran MiXCR on the multiplex PCR reads; one entry per CDR3 protein. Among about 370,000 distinct CDR3 sequences listed, about a sixth were seen once. Sample: peripheral blood. The source of these receptors is an adult woman with stable Graves' hyperthyroidism. The CDR3 runs from the conserved cysteine through the conserved F or W.

v_call: TRBV6-5
cdr3_length: 13
j_call: TRBJ2-7
cdr3_aa: CASRRPTSYEQYF

v_call: TRBV11-1
cdr3_length: 17
j_call: TRBJ2-7
cdr3_aa: CASSLSVSSRSSYEQYF

v_call: TRBV5-1
cdr3_length: 11
j_call: TRBJ2-5
cdr3_aa: CASSWEETQYF

v_call: TRBV12-3/TRBV12-4
cdr3_length: 13
j_call: TRBJ1-1
cdr3_aa: CASRAGGLGEAFF

v_call: TRBV4-1
cdr3_length: 16
j_call: TRBJ2-5
cdr3_aa: CASSQEPEDRVETQYF

v_call: TRBV4-1
cdr3_length: 16
j_call: TRBJ2-7
cdr3_aa: CASSQASSTGAYEQYF

v_call: TRBV27
cdr3_length: 14
j_call: TRBJ1-1
cdr3_aa: CASSLFFSGTEAFF

v_call: TRBV6-2/TRBV6-3
cdr3_length: 14
j_call: TRBJ2-1
cdr3_aa: CASSRGWLGNEQFF

v_call: TRBV27
cdr3_length: 13
j_call: TRBJ2-5
cdr3_aa: CASSTRGGETQYF

v_call: TRBV6-5
cdr3_length: 14
j_call: TRBJ2-7
cdr3_aa: CASSLGGGINEQYF

v_call: TRBV27
cdr3_length: 16
j_call: TRBJ1-6
cdr3_aa: CASSFEGQGRYSPLHF

v_call: TRBV5-1
cdr3_length: 15
j_call: TRBJ2-7
cdr3_aa: CASSLAAGTTDEQYF

v_call: TRBV20-1
cdr3_length: 16
j_call: TRBJ1-1
cdr3_aa: CSARDVVRGGNTEAFF

v_call: TRBV20-1
cdr3_length: 16
j_call: TRBJ1-2
cdr3_aa: CSAPRLAGYYGDGYTF

v_call: TRBV11-1
cdr3_length: 18
j_call: TRBJ2-7
cdr3_aa: CASSRSRALAGSNYEQYF

v_call: TRBV11-2
cdr3_length: 14
j_call: TRBJ2-3
cdr3_aa: CASSFGVHTDTQYF

v_call: TRBV28
cdr3_length: 14
j_call: TRBJ2-7
cdr3_aa: CASSSVNYGREQYF

v_call: TRBV27
cdr3_length: 15
j_call: TRBJ2-5
cdr3_aa: CASSFGVQQGKTQYF

v_call: TRBV15
cdr3_length: 15
j_call: TRBJ2-5
cdr3_aa: CATSRDLGVQETQYF

v_call: TRBV24-1
cdr3_length: 20
j_call: TRBJ2-2
cdr3_aa: CATSGRETFGRRSNTGELFF

v_call: TRBV11-1
cdr3_length: 16
j_call: TRBJ1-5
cdr3_aa: CASSSVHRDSNQPQHF

v_call: TRBV19
cdr3_length: 13
j_call: TRBJ2-7
cdr3_aa: CASSIDRDYEQYF

v_call: TRBV29-1
cdr3_length: 12
j_call: TRBJ2-4
cdr3_aa: CSVRAGGDIQYF

v_call: TRBV5-1
cdr3_length: 15
j_call: TRBJ2-4
cdr3_aa: CASSTGVESKNIQYF

v_call: TRBV4-1
cdr3_length: 16
j_call: TRBJ1-6
cdr3_aa: CASSQSGTGNNSPLHF

v_call: TRBV20-1
cdr3_length: 15
j_call: TRBJ1-6
cdr3_aa: CSASYRASRNSPLHF

v_call: TRBV28
cdr3_length: 15
j_call: TRBJ2-7
cdr3_aa: CASSFGDIMDYEQYF

v_call: TRBV29-1
cdr3_length: 15
j_call: TRBJ2-7
cdr3_aa: CSVELSGAGEYEQYF

v_call: TRBV5-1
cdr3_length: 14
j_call: TRBJ2-4
cdr3_aa: CASSLGGGTNIKYF

v_call: TRBV29-1
cdr3_length: 15
j_call: TRBJ2-5
cdr3_aa: CSAWDSGLTQETQYF

v_call: TRBV4-3
cdr3_length: 15
j_call: TRBJ2-7
cdr3_aa: CASSQEASSSYEQYF

v_call: TRBV27
cdr3_length: 13
j_call: TRBJ1-2
cdr3_aa: CASSKRWGEGYTF

v_call: TRBV7-2
cdr3_length: 13
j_call: TRBJ2-7
cdr3_aa: CASRRTANYEQYF

v_call: TRBV30
cdr3_length: 11
j_call: TRBJ2-7
cdr3_aa: CAWSVGYEQYF

v_call: TRBV6-2/TRBV6-3
cdr3_length: 15
j_call: TRBJ2-7
cdr3_aa: CASRNRAERVYEQYF

v_call: TRBV11-1
cdr3_length: 18
j_call: TRBJ1-5
cdr3_aa: CASSLTGGGLYSNQPQHF

v_call: TRBV2
cdr3_length: 15
j_call: TRBJ2-7
cdr3_aa: CASSENRGTSYEQYF

v_call: TRBV28
cdr3_length: 15
j_call: TRBJ1-5
cdr3_aa: CASRRTGTHFQPQHF

v_call: TRBV19
cdr3_length: 14
j_call: TRBJ2-2
cdr3_aa: CASSIGAGSGELFF

v_call: TRBV7-2
cdr3_length: 13
j_call: TRBJ1-2
cdr3_aa: CASSVFGARGYTF

v_call: TRBV27
cdr3_length: 14
j_call: TRBJ1-1
cdr3_aa: CASSLSSGGTEAFF

v_call: TRBV12-5
cdr3_length: 16
j_call: TRBJ2-3
cdr3_aa: CASGLAPGTRTDTQYF

v_call: TRBV7-2
cdr3_length: 14
j_call: TRBJ1-2
cdr3_aa: CASSLKADLYGYTF

v_call: TRBV7-9
cdr3_length: 13
j_call: TRBJ1-2
cdr3_aa: CASSPVVNYGYTF

v_call: TRBV27
cdr3_length: 14
j_call: TRBJ2-7
cdr3_aa: CASSFRGGAYEQYF

v_call: TRBV4-1
cdr3_length: 15
j_call: TRBJ2-7
cdr3_aa: CASSPTGVLSYEQYF

v_call: TRBV5-1
cdr3_length: 16
j_call: TRBJ2-2
cdr3_aa: CASSLAAAGNTGELFF

v_call: TRBV29-1
cdr3_length: 14
j_call: TRBJ2-2
cdr3_aa: CSVFLAGGVGELFF

v_call: TRBV2
cdr3_length: 11
j_call: TRBJ2-5
cdr3_aa: CAGLRQETQYF

v_call: TRBV18
cdr3_length: 14
j_call: TRBJ2-2
cdr3_aa: CASSQQQGSGELFF

v_call: TRBV25-1
cdr3_length: 16
j_call: TRBJ1-2
cdr3_aa: CASSAPTGPRSYGYTF

v_call: TRBV10-3
cdr3_length: 13
j_call: TRBJ1-2
cdr3_aa: CAISESSRYGYTF

v_call: TRBV5-5
cdr3_length: 15
j_call: TRBJ2-7
cdr3_aa: CASSLRQGLSYEQYF